The 25 T cell receptor beta chains below were found in one sample sequenced in a study of kidney transplant recipient with SARS-CoV-2 infection. Each CDR3 protein gets one entry after TCRdb re-called the reads with MiXCR. The sample yields 200,000 to 250,000 distinct CDR3 sequences, less than 35% seen once. The sample consisted of a blood sample, taken at baseline and between days 110 and 120 from a kidney transplant recipient. These receptor sequences come from a male patient aged 25 to 39 who had COVID-19 and was a kidney transplant recipient. Some T cells may arise from the graft donor.

This clonotype was picked up many times. The chain employs TRBV20-1 and TRBJ2-3; 10 bases align to TRBD2. Germline CDR1 DFQATT, CDR2 SNEGSKA (reference sequence). The CDR3 runs to 14 residues. After removal of 5 bases from V and 2 bases from J, the junction contained 4 bases not matched to a gene. Here the CDR3 DNA reads TGCAGTGCTTCTAGCGGGAGACCCACAGATACGCAGTATTTT. Its translation: CSASSGRPTDTQYF.

Ten or more counts support this clonotype. This chain links TRBV13 with TRBJ1-1; TRBD1 is a possible D gene (5 bases). The V end lost 4 bases, the J end lost 1 base, and 7 bases lay between the germline ends. Germline CDR1 and CDR2: PRHDT and FYEKMQ (reference sequence). CDR3 length: 13 residues. In nucleotides, the CDR3 is TGTGCCAGCAGCTCAGACAGGAACACTGAAGCTTTCTTT. Translated, it gives CASSSDRNTEAFF.

Concerning this clonotype: Relative to the germline gene, one junction end is altered; a read error may explain this. The chain combines TRBV5-1 with TRBJ1-1; tentatively, D is TRBD1 (5 bases). This CDR3 is built from 11 residues. Germline loops: CDR1 SGHRS, CDR2 YFSETQ. The CDR3 sequence is CASRGGEVASF. In DNA form, the CDR3 reads TGCGCCAGCAGGGGGGGGGAGGTGGCTTCCTTT.

The chain has TRBV20-1 and TRBJ2-5; D gene ambiguous. V gave up 4 bases and J gave up 0 bases, with 15 bases separating them. Germline CDR1 reads DFQATT; CDR2 reads SNEGSKA (reference sequence). The CDR3 totals 15 residues. The CDR3 loop reads CSAIPGKWNQETQYF. The CDR3, as DNA: TGCAGTGCTATCCCGGGCAAATGGAACCAAGAGACCCAGTACTTC.

This clonotype has just a few counts. The chain carries TRBV6-5 and TRBJ2-3; 8 bases are shared with TRBD2. V lost 3 bases and J lost 0; bases outside the gene matches: 5. From germline, CDR1 is MNHEY and CDR2 SVGAGI. There are 16 residues in the CDR3. The CDR3 region is CASSYSGDTSTDTQYF. The CDR3 coding sequence is TGTGCCAGCAGTTATAGCGGGGACACTAGCACAGATACGCAGTATTTT.

This clonotype appeared many times. V and J are TRBV9 and TRBJ2-7; the match to TRBD1 covers 10 bases. The CDR3 consists of 14 residues. Germline assignment: CDR1 SGDLS and CDR2 YYNGEE. Trimming took 7 bases from V and 5 from J; bases not matched to a gene: 9. CDR3 sequence reads: CASDAGTGVDEQYF. The CDR3 bases are TGTGCCAGCGACGCCGGGACAGGGGTTGACGAGCAGTACTTC.

About this clonotype: Since a much larger clone is just one base distant, this may be a read error. CDR3 loop: CASSGGNKCRKAYGYTF. The CDR3 DNA reads as TGTGCCAGCAGCGGGGGTAATAAGTGCCGAAAGGCCTATGGCTACACCTTC. This chain connects TRBV7-7 to TRBJ1-2, with D tentatively TRBD1 (5 bases). The germline gives CDR1 SSHAT, CDR2 FNYEAQ (reference sequence). The germline V and J ends were trimmed by 5 bases and 4 bases, with 23 bases remaining between them. There are 17 residues in the CDR3.

This clonotype came up a few times. The chain joins TRBV14 to TRBJ2-3; D may correspond to TRBD1 or TRBD2 (6 bases each). V was shortened by 4 bases and J by 0 bases, with 17 bases between the two germline ends. The CDR3 spans 17 residues. CDR1 SGHDN and CDR2 FVKESK come from the germline V gene. CDR3 coding DNA: TGTGCCAGCAGCCTCGAACGTTGGGGGGCTAGCACAGATACGCAGTATTTT. This sequence encodes CASSLERWGASTDTQYF. Filled out from reference TRBV14 and TRBJ2-3, the complete variable domain reads EAGVTQFPSHSVIEKGQTVTLRCDPISGHDNLYWYRRVMGKEIKFLLHFVKESKQDESGMPNNRFLAERTGGTYSTLKVQPAELEDSGVYFCASSLERWGASTDTQYFGPGTRLTVL.

This clonotype was counted a few times. The V gene is TRBV9, the J gene TRBJ2-7; D is uncertain. CDR3 length: 13 residues. Trimming pared 3 bases from V and 0 bases from J, leaving 7 bases between. CDR1 and CDR2 from the germline V gene are SGDLS and YYNGEE. This CDR3 reads CASSDSLSYEQYF. CDR3 nucleotides: TGTGCCAGCAGCGATTCACTCTCCTACGAGCAGTACTTC.

Ten or more counts support this clonotype. The chain is built from TRBV5-6 and TRBJ1-3; D unresolved. This CDR3 spans 14 amino acids. Germline lookup yields CDR1 SGHDT and CDR2 YYEEEE. Trimming removed 1 base from V and 2 bases from J, with 7 bases in between. CDR3 DNA sequence: TGTGCCAGCAGCTTGCCAGACACTGGAAACACCATATATTTT. As protein: CASSLPDTGNTIYF.

This clonotype was observed at least ten times. The chain is built from TRBV11-1 and TRBJ2-7; TRBD2 is a possible D gene (6 bases). V shed 3 bases and J shed 7 bases, with 16 bases lying between them. In germline, CDR1 is SGHAT, CDR2 FQDESV (reference sequence). The CDR3 has 14 residues. The CDR3 spells CASSFGLGGREQYF. DNA of the CDR3: TGTGCCAGCAGCTTCGGTTTGGGGGGAAGGGAGCAGTACTTC.

This clonotype was seen repeatedly, ten times or more. The chain couples TRBV6-2 or TRBV6-3 to TRBJ2-7; D gene uncertain. Looked up from germline, CDR1 is MNHEY and CDR2 is SVGEGT. The CDR3 sequence is 14 residues long. V dropped 2 bases and J dropped 3 bases, with 11 bases sitting between them. The CDR3 sequence: CASSYGIVNYEQYF. The CDR3 DNA sequence: TGTGCCAGCAGTTACGGCATCGTAAACTACGAGCAGTACTTC.

This clonotype appeared once. One base away lies a much larger clone, so this may be a sequencing read error. This chain links TRBV7-8 with TRBJ1-6; 7 bases match TRBD1. This CDR3 region has 17 residues. CDR1 SGHVS and CDR2 FQNEAQ come from the germline V gene. This CDR3 is CAGSQLWTGEGNSPLHF. For the CDR3, the DNA is TGTGCCGGCAGCCAACTTTGGACAGGTGAAGGAAATTCACCCCTCCACTTT.

The chain joins TRBV6-1 to TRBJ2-3; 9 bases map to TRBD2. V trimming: 2 bases; J trimming: 0 bases; junction bases outside the gene matches: 9. This CDR3 has 18 residues. The germline CDR1 and CDR2 sequences are MNHNS and SASEGT. CDR3: CASSERILAGSSTDTQYF. The CDR3 DNA reads as TGTGCCAGCAGTGAAAGGATTCTAGCGGGATCCAGCACAGATACGCAGTATTTT.

This clonotype was seen many times. CDR3 DNA sequence: TGTGCCAGCAGCAAAAGGACGTTTACCCGAAAGACCTATGGCTACACCTTC. Protein product: CASSKRTFTRKTYGYTF. The rearrangement joins TRBV7-8 to TRBJ1-2; D uncertain. Germline V CDR1 and CDR2: SGHVS, FQNEAQ. Trimming left V 5 bases short and J 4 bases short, with 23 bases between. This CDR3 contains 17 residues.

In regard to this clonotype: Possible read error: a much larger clone is one base away. This chain links TRBV11-2 with TRBJ2-7, with no clear D. The CDR3 totals 13 residues. CDR1 is SGHAT and CDR2 is FQNNGV in the germline V gene. The V gene lost 6 bases and the J gene lost 3 bases, with 12 bases spanning the gap. The CDR3 loop reads CASRKPTVYEQYF. Here the CDR3 DNA reads TGTGCCAGCAGAAAACCCACAGTCTACGAGCAGTACTTC. Supplemented by reference TRBV11-2 and TRBJ2-7, the full variable domain reads EAGVAQSPRYKIIEKRQSVAFWCNPISGHATLYWYQQILGQGPKLLIQFQNNGVVDDSQLPKDRFSAERLKGVDSTLKIQPAKLEDSAVYLCASRKPTVYEQYFGPGTRLTVT.

On this clonotype: A clone one base away is much larger, so this may be a read error. The chain recombines TRBV15 with TRBJ1-2; 8 bases agree with TRBD1. CDR3 length equals 14 residues. Germline V gives CDR1 LNHNV, CDR2 YYDKDF (reference sequence). The chain's CDR3 is CATSTAGGAGGHTF. The CDR3 region has the DNA TGTGCCACCAGCACGGCAGGGGGCGCGGGTGGCCACACCTTC.

About this clonotype: A much bigger clone sits one base away, suggesting this may be a read error. The chain has TRBV8-2 and TRBJ2-6; the tabulated D call, TRBD2, remains unverified against the DNA. TRBV8-2 is a pseudogene locus. The CDR3 contains 17 residues. The CDR3 sequence is CGKCGRITQGRANVLTF. The CDR3 DNA sequence: TGTGGCAAGTGTGGGAGGATAACACAAGGTCGGGCCAACGTCCTGACTTTC.

The rearrangement uses TRBV6-5 and TRBJ2-7; 11 bases are shared with TRBD2. V gave up 6 bases and J gave up 9 bases; unmatched junction bases: 13. The CDR3 extends over 15 amino acids. In germline, CDR1 is MNHEY, CDR2 SVGAGI. This CDR3 reads CASRTGTSGWDGQYF. DNA for the CDR3: TGTGCCAGCAGGACCGGGACTAGCGGTTGGGACGGGCAGTACTTC.

The table lists this clonotype with many counts. The chain uses TRBV12-3 or TRBV12-4 and TRBJ1-2; D is undetermined. The CDR3 runs to 13 residues. Trimming stripped 3 bases from V and 6 bases from J, with 11 bases between. CDR3 loop: CASSFSQANGYTF. The DNA for the CDR3 is TGTGCCAGCAGTTTCTCCCAAGCAAATGGCTACACCTTC.

There are many counts of this clonotype. V usage is TRBV11-2 and J usage is TRBJ2-4, with D perhaps matching TRBD1 (6 bases). V was trimmed by 2 bases and J by 1 base, leaving 15 bases between them. CDR3 length: 17 amino acids. Germline-derived CDR1 and CDR2 are SGHAT and FQNNGV. The CDR3 region has the DNA TGTGCCAGCAGCTTACTTCCCCAGGGGCGGGCCAAAAACATTCAGTACTTC. This codes for CASSLLPQGRAKNIQYF. The full variable domain, with the rest looked up from reference TRBV11-2 and TRBJ2-4, is EAGVAQSPRYKIIEKRQSVAFWCNPISGHATLYWYQQILGQGPKLLIQFQNNGVVDDSQLPKDRFSAERLKGVDSTLKIQPAKLEDSAVYLCASSLLPQGRAKNIQYFGAGTRLSVL.

This clonotype came up many times. The rearrangement links TRBV4-2 to TRBJ2-1, with 14 bases matching TRBD2. V was clipped by 1 base and J by 0 bases; unmatched bases: 5. The CDR3 loop spans 19 amino acids. Germline V gene lookup returns CDR1 LGHNA and CDR2 YNFKEQ. This CDR3 is CASSQGLAGGLSSYNEQFF. The CDR3 region has the DNA TGTGCCAGCAGCCAAGGACTAGCGGGAGGGCTTAGCTCCTACAATGAGCAGTTCTTC.

This clonotype was counted at least ten times. The V and J genes are TRBV6-2 or TRBV6-3 and TRBJ2-7; no firm D call. Trimming shortened V by 6 bases and J by 4 bases, and 13 bases separated the two germline ends. Per the germline V gene, CDR1 is MNHEY and CDR2 is SVGEGT. The CDR3 is 13 amino acids. CDR3 sequence (DNA): TGTGCCAGCAGCCCCGGACGGCCATACGAGCAGTACGTC. Translation: CASSPGRPYEQYV.

This clonotype was counted ten times or more. The chain combines TRBV5-1 with TRBJ2-7; D remains unclear. The V end was cut by 5 bases, the J end by 2 bases, with 17 bases between. CDR3 length equals 15 residues. CDR1 SGHRS and CDR2 YFSETQ come from the germline V gene. Written as DNA, the CDR3 is TGCGCCAGCAGGGACGGCCTTCTGCATACCTACGAGCAGTACTTC. Translation: CASRDGLLHTYEQYF.

Comments on this clonotype: One base away lies a much larger clone, so this may be a sequencing read error. V gene TRBV7-3 combines with J gene TRBJ2-3; D is unclear. The J call is in doubt because the DNA end fits TRBJ2-1 better. The CDR3 consists of 13 residues. Germline CDR1 reads SGHTA; CDR2 reads FQGTGA. DNA of the CDR3: TGTGCCAGCAGCTTCGGCGCCTACAATGAGCAGTTCTTC. This translates into CASSFGAYNEQFF.